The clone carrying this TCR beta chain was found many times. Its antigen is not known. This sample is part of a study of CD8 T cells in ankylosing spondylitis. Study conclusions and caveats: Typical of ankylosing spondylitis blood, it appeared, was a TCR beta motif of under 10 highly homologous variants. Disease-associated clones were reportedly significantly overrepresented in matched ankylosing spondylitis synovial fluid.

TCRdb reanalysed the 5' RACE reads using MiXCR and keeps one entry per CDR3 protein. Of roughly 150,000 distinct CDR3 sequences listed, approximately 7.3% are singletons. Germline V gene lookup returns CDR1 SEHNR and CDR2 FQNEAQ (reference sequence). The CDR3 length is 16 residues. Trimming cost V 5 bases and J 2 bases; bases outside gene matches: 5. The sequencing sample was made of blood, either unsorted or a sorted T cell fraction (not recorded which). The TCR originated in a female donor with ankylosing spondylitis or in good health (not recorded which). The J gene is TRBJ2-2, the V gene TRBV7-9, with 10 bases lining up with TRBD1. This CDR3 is CASSPRQGANTGELFF. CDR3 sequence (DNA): TGTGCCAGCAGCCCGCGACAGGGGGCTAACACCGGGGAGCTGTTTTTT.